This entry features one T cell receptor beta chain sequence. The antigen remains undetermined. This entry comes from a study of T cell responses to AZD1222 COVID-19 vaccine. Study-wide results and limits: Targeting of unmutated variant regions was reportedly seen in nearly half of spike-specific TCRs.

The method was immunoSEQ multiplex PCR; TCRdb's version includes in-frame clones alone and lacks a portion of them. This table holds 150,000 to 200,000 clones, just over 90% found once. V shed 4 bases and J shed 1 base, with 11 bases lying between them. CDR1 is LNHDA and CDR2 is SQIVND in the germline V gene (reference sequence). The CDR3 runs to 15 residues. This TCR derives from an adult who received the MenACWY meningococcal vaccine as a control. The chain employs TRBV19 and TRBJ1-5, with D possibly being TRBD1 (6 bases). Sequenced here: peripheral blood, sampled 28 days after the second dose of the MenACWY control vaccine. The CDR3 region is CASSRIQGSNQPQHF. DNA for the CDR3: TGTGCCAGTAGTAGGATACAGGGAAGCAATCAGCCCCAGCATTTT.